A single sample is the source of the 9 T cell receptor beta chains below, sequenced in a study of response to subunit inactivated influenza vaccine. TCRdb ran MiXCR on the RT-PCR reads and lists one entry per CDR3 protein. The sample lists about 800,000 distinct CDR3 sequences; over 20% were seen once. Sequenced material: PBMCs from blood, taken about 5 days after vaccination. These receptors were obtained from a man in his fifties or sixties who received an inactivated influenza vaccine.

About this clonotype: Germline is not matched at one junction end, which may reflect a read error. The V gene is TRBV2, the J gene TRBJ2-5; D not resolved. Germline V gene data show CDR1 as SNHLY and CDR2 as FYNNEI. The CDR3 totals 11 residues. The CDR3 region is CASSVAAPDLF. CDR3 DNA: TGTGCCAGCAGTGTCGCAGCCCCTGACCTGTTC.

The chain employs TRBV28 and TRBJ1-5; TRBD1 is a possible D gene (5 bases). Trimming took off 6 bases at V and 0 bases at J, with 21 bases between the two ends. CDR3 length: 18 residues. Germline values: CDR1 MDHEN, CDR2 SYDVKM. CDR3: CASRPPPGTLRSNQPQHF. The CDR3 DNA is TGTGCCAGCAGGCCCCCCCCCGGGACTCTGCGTAGCAATCAGCCCCAGCATTTT. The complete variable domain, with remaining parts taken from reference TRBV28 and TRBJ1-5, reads DVKVTQSSRYLVKRTGEKVFLECVQDMDHENMFWYRQDPGLGLRLIYFSYDVKMKEKGDIPEGYSVSREKKERFSLILESASTNQTSMYLCASRPPPGTLRSNQPQHFGDGTRLSIL.

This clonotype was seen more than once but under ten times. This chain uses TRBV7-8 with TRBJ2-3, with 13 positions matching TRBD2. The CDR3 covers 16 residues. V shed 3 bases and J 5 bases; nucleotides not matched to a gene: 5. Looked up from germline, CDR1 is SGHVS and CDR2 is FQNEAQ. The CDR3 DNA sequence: TGTGCCAGCAGCTTGAGACTAGCGGGAGGCGTAGATACGCAGTATTTT. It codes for CASSLRLAGGVDTQYF. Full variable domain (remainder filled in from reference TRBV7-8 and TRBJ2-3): GAGVSQSPRYKVAKRGQDVALRCDPISGHVSLFWYQQALGQGPEFLTYFQNEAQLDKSGLPSDRFFAERPEGSVSTLKIQRTQQEDSAVYLCASSLRLAGGVDTQYFGPGTRLTVL.

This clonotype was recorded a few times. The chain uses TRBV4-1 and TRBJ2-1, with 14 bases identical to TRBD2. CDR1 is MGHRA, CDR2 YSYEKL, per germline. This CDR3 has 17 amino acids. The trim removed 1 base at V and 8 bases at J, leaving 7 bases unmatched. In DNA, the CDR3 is TGCGCCAGCAGCCAAGGTCGCGGGACTAGCGGGGGCGATGAGCAGTTCTTC. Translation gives CASSQGRGTSGGDEQFF.

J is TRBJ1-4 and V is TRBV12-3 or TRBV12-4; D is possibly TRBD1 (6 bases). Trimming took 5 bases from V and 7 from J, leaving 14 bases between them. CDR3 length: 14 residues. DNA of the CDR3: TGTGCCAGCAGTGCGAGGACAGTCGGTGAAAAACTGTTTTTT. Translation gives CASSARTVGEKLFF.

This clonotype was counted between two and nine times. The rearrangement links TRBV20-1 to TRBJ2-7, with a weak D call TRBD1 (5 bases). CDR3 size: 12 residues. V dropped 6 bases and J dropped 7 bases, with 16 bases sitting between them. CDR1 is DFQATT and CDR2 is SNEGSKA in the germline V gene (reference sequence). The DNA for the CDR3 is TGCAGTGCCTTAGGGGTAGCAAGGGAGCAGTACTTC. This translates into CSALGVAREQYF.

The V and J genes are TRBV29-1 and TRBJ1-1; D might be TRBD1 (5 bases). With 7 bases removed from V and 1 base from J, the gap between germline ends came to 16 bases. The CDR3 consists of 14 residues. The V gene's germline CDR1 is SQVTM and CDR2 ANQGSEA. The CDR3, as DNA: TGCAGCGCCATAGACAGCCACGGGAACACTGAAGCTTTCTTT. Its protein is CSAIDSHGNTEAFF.

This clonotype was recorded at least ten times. CDR3 DNA: TGTGCCACCAGCAGAGGGCAAGAGACCCAGTACTTC. The encoded protein is CATSRGQETQYF. The chain is built from TRBV15 and TRBJ2-5; D is unresolved. CDR3 length: 12 amino acids. Trimming cost V 1 base and J 2 bases, with 2 bases left between them. Germline-derived CDR1 and CDR2 are LNHNV and YYDKDF (reference sequence).

The CDR3 loop is CSAFSLGARGYTF. CDR3 nucleotide sequence: TGCAGTGCCTTTTCGTTGGGGGCCCGGGGCTACACCTTC. The chain recombines TRBV20-1 with TRBJ1-2; possible D gene TRBD1, 6 bases. Germline V gene lookup returns CDR1 DFQATT and CDR2 SNEGSKA (reference sequence). The CDR3 runs 13 residues. The V and J ends lost 6 bases and 8 bases respectively, with 19 bases between them.